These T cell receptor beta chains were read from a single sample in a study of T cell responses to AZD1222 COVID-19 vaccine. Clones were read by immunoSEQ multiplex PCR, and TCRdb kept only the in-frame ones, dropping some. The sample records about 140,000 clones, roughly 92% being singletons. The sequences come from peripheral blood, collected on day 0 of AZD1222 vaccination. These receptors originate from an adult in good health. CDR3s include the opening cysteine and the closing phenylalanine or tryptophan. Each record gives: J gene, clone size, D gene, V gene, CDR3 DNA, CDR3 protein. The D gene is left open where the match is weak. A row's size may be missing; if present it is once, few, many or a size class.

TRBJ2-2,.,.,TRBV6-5,TGTGCCACGTGGGCAGGGCAGAACACCGGGGAGCTGTTTTTT,CATWAGQNTGELFF
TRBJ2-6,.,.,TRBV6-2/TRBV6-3,TGTGCCAGCAGCCGAACGGACAGCCGGGGAGGTTTGTCCCCTAAGGGTAGTGGGGCCAACGTCCTGACTTTC,CASSRTDSRGGLSPKGSGANVLTF
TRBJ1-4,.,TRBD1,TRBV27,TGTGCCAGCAGACGAAGCGACAGGGTTGCTAATGAAAAACTGTTTTTT,CASRRSDRVANEKLFF
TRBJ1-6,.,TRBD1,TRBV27,TGTGCCAGCAGTCCCCTCTCTACAGGGGGCCGTTCACCCCTCCACTTT,CASSPLSTGGRSPLHF
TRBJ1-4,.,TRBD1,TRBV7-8,TGTGCCAGCAGCCAAGACAGGGGGAGGGAAAAACTGTTTTTT,CASSQDRGREKLFF
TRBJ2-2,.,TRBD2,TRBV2,TGTGCCAGCAGTAAAGCCAGCGGGAGGGCCGGCGGGGAGCTGTTTTTT,CASSKASGRAGGELFF
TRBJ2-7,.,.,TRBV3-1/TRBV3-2,TGTGCCAGCAGCCAAGGGACACTAAGCTCCTACGAGCAGTACTTC,CASSQGTLSSYEQYF
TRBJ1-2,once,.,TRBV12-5,TGTGCTAGTGGTGTAGACGGTTCCTATGGCTACACCTTC,CASGVDGSYGYTF
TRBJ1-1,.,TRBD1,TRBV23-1,TGCGCCAGCACACCGGCGGGACAGAAAGCTTTCTTT,CASTPAGQKAFF
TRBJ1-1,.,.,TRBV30,TGTGCCTGGGAACAGGGCCCTGAAGCTTTCTTT,CAWEQGPEAFF
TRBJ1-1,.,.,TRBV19,TGTGCCAGTAGTATTCGGTCCCCCAGATTGAACACTGAAGCTTTCTTT,CASSIRSPRLNTEAFF
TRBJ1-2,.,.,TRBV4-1,TGCGCCAGCAGCCAAGATGGCAGCTACACCTTC,CASSQDGSYTF
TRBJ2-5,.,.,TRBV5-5,TGTGCCAGCAGCTTCCAGGGAGAAGAGACCCAGTACTTC,CASSFQGEETQYF
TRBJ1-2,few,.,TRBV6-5,TGTGCCAGCCAGGGCTATAACTATGGCTACACCTTC,CASQGYNYGYTF
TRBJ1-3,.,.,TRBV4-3,TGCGCCAGCAGCCAAGTAGAAAGCATGCGGGGAGGAAACACCATATATTTT,CASSQVESMRGGNTIYF
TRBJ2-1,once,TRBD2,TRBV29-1,TGCAGCGTTAAGGGACTAGCGGTAGGGAGCTCCTACAATGAGCAGTTCTTC,CSVKGLAVGSSYNEQFF
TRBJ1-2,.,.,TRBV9,TGTGCCAGCAGTCTGAACTATGGCTACACCTTC,CASSLNYGYTF
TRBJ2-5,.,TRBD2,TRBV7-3,TGTGCCAGCAGCTCCGGGACTAGCGAAAGTTGGCGGGAGACCCAGTACTTC,CASSSGTSESWRETQYF
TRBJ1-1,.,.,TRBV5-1,TGCGCCAGCAGCTCCCAGGGTAACACTGAAGCTTTCTTT,CASSSQGNTEAFF
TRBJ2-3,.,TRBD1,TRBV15,TGTGCCACCAGCGGAAGGACAGGGCTCGGGGATACGCAGTATTTT,CATSGRTGLGDTQYF
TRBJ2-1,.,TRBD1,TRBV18,TGTGCCAGCTCACCTCCCGGGACAGGGGTCTCCTACAATGAGCAGTTCTTC,CASSPPGTGVSYNEQFF
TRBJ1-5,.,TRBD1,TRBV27,TGTGCCAGCAGTCCAAGACAGGGTAGGGGCAATCAGCCCCAGCATTTT,CASSPRQGRGNQPQHF
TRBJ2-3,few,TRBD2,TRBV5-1,TGCGCCAGCAGCTTGATCCGGGATACTAGCGGGAGCACAGATACGCAGTATTTT,CASSLIRDTSGSTDTQYF
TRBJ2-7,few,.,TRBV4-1,TGCGCCAGCAGCCATCCGGGACGGAGCCTAGGGGAGCAGTACTTC,CASSHPGRSLGEQYF
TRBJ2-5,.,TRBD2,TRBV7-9,TGTGCCAGCAGCTTAACGTACCGGACTAGCGGGCCCGGCGGGGAGACCCAGTACTTC,CASSLTYRTSGPGGETQYF
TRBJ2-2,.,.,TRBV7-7,TGTGCCAGCAGCTTAGCGGCTTACGGGGAGCTGTTTTTT,CASSLAAYGELFF
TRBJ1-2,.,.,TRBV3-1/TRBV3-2,TGTGCCAGCAGCCAAATCTCTACAGGAAGGGGTAACTATGGCTACACCTTC,CASSQISTGRGNYGYTF
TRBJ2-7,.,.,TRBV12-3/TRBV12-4,TGTGCCAGCAGTTTTCAGGGAATCGACGAGCAGTACTTC,CASSFQGIDEQYF
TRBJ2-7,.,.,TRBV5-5,TGTGCCAGCAGCTTGGTTACGTCCTCCGAGCAGTACTTC,CASSLVTSSEQYF
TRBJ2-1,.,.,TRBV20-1,TGCAGTGCCAAATGGTGGAATGAGCAGTTCTTC,CSAKWWNEQFF
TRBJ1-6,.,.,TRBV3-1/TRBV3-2,TGTGCCAGCAGCCAAAAAGGACCCCGGGGTAATTCACCCCTCCACTTT,CASSQKGPRGNSPLHF
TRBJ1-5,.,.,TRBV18,TGTGCCAGCTCAAGAATGGATAGCAATCAGCCCCAGCATTTT,CASSRMDSNQPQHF
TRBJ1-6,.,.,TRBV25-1,TGTGCCAGCAGTGAATACCAAGTTGCAAATTCACCCCTCCACTTT,CASSEYQVANSPLHF
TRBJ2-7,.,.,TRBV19,TGTGCCAGTAGTATTCTGTCCGGTCCCTACGAGCAGTACTTC,CASSILSGPYEQYF
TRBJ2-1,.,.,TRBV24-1,TGTGCCACCAGTGACCCCCGGGGTAGTGAGGTCCTCAATGAGCAGTTCTTC,CATSDPRGSEVLNEQFF
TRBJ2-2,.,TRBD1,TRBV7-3,TGTGCCAGCAGCTTGGACAGGGGGCGTACCGGGGAGCTGTTTTTT,CASSLDRGRTGELFF
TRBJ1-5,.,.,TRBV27,TGTGCCAGCAGTCTCCGTCCTGGTCAGCCCCAGCATTTT,CASSLRPGQPQHF